A single sample is the source of the 12 T cell receptor beta chains below, sequenced in a study of patients and donors after allogeneic stem cell transplantation. MiXCR, applied by TCRdb to the RT-PCR reads, yields one record per CDR3 protein. The sample shows under 200,000 distinct CDR3 sequences, 25% to 35% of them seen only once. The sample comprised blood, either unsorted or a sorted T cell fraction (not recorded which). These receptors were obtained from a human donor who was either an allogeneic HSCT recipient or a stem cell or donor lymphocyte infusion donor (not recorded which). It is not recorded whose cells these are; they may come from a transplant donor.

The chain joins TRBV3-1 to TRBJ2-7, with D perhaps given as TRBD1 or TRBD2 (6 bases each). CDR1 is LGHDT, CDR2 YNNKEL, per germline (reference sequence). This CDR3 region has 14 residues. V was pared by 8 bases and J by 3 bases, with 17 bases between. This chain's CDR3 is CASAVVGGSYEQYF. The CDR3 DNA reads as TGTGCCAGCGCCGTCGTGGGGGGCAGCTACGAGCAGTACTTC.

At least ten counts were recorded for this clonotype. The V and J genes are TRBV5-6 and TRBJ1-3; TRBD1 matches 8 bases. Germline V CDR1 and CDR2: SGHDT, YYEEEE. The CDR3 loop spans 14 amino acids. Trimming took 4 bases from V and 2 from J; bases not matched to a gene: 2. The CDR3 nucleotides are TGTGCCAGCAGCCGGGACAGGACTGGAAACACCATATATTTT. Its protein product is CASSRDRTGNTIYF.

This clonotype was detected ten times or more. The chain uses TRBV5-1 and TRBJ1-2, with 9 bases identical to TRBD1. The CDR3 runs 13 residues. Trimming took 3 bases from V and 6 from J; bases not matched to a gene: 3. Germline V gives CDR1 SGHRS, CDR2 YFSETQ. CDR3 DNA: TGCGCCAGCAGCTCGAGGACAGGGGATGGCTACACCTTC. This sequence encodes CASSSRTGDGYTF.

The chain couples TRBV12-3 or TRBV12-4 to TRBJ2-1; 8 bases map to TRBD2. The V and J ends lost 3 bases and 5 bases, in that order; junction bases with no gene match: 3. This CDR3 comprises 14 residues. The CDR3 here is CASSFGSGNNEQFF. As DNA, the CDR3 is TGTGCCAGCAGTTTTGGTAGCGGGAACAATGAGCAGTTCTTC.

The gene calls are TRBV10-3 and TRBJ2-7, with D possibly matching TRBD2 (6 bases). From germline, CDR1 is ENHRY and CDR2 SYGVKD. Trimming cost V 1 base and J 2 bases, with 12 bases left between them. CDR3 length: 15 amino acids. CDR3 residues: CAISELNGGTYEQYF. The CDR3 DNA is TGTGCCATCAGTGAGTTAAACGGGGGAACCTACGAGCAGTACTTC.

There are a few counts of this clonotype. The chain employs TRBV3-1 and TRBJ1-2; no firm D call. The germline gives CDR1 LGHDT, CDR2 YNNKEL (reference sequence). Trimming took 0 bases from V and 2 from J, leaving 16 bases between them. The CDR3 is 17 residues long. The CDR3: CASSQDLGEDPNYGYTF. The DNA of the CDR3 is TGTGCCAGCAGCCAAGATCTCGGGGAAGACCCGAACTATGGCTACACCTTC.

This chain connects TRBV25-1 to TRBJ2-1; D is possibly TRBD2 (5 bases). Germline CDR1 MGHDK, CDR2 SYGVNS. Trimming cost V 0 bases and J 4 bases, with 22 bases left between them. The CDR3 length is 19 residues. CDR3 sequence reads: CASSEYWAPEGNGYNEQFF. CDR3 sequence (DNA): TGTGCCAGCAGTGAATATTGGGCCCCCGAGGGAAACGGGTACAATGAGCAGTTCTTC.

This sequence joins TRBV19 and TRBJ1-1; 9 bases map to TRBD1. The CDR3 is made up of 16 amino acids. Germline assignment: CDR1 LNHDA and CDR2 SQIVND (reference sequence). V lost 5 bases to trimming and J lost 6 bases; unmatched junction nucleotides: 13. This CDR3 is CASSASDRGMFPEAFF. The CDR3 nucleotides read TGTGCCAGTAGTGCGTCGGACAGGGGTATGTTCCCTGAAGCTTTCTTT. Supplemented by reference TRBV19 and TRBJ1-1, the full variable domain reads DGGITQSPKYLFRKEGQNVTLSCEQNLNHDAMYWYRQDPGQGLRLIYYSQIVNDFQKGDIAEGYSVSREKKESFPLTVTSAQKNPTAFYLCASSASDRGMFPEAFFGQGTRLTVV.

This clonotype has a handful of counts. This chain joins TRBV29-1 and TRBJ2-7, with no clear D. Germline-derived CDR1 and CDR2 are SQVTM and ANQGSEA. Trimming stripped 4 bases from V and 0 bases from J, with 13 bases between. This CDR3 is 14 amino acids long. The CDR3 here is CSVAGKGISYEQYF. CDR3 DNA sequence: TGCAGCGTTGCGGGCAAAGGGATCTCCTACGAGCAGTACTTC.

The J gene is TRBJ2-1, the V gene TRBV5-1, with 10 bases lining up with TRBD1. J gave up 4 bases and V 0 bases, and 4 bases lay outside the gene matches. CDR1 is SGHRS, CDR2 YFSETQ, per germline. This CDR3 contains 16 residues. The CDR3 DNA reads TGCGCCAGCAGCTTGGTGTGGACAGGGGGGTACAATGAGCAGTTCTTC. The encoded protein is CASSLVWTGGYNEQFF.

This clonotype was counted a few times. The J gene is TRBJ2-5, the V gene TRBV6-5; D is uncertain. The germline V gene has CDR1 MNHEY and CDR2 SVGAGI. Trimming stripped 0 bases from V and 0 bases from J, with 11 bases between. This CDR3 contains 16 residues. The CDR3 nucleotides are TGTGCCAGCAGTTACTCCATCCCGGCCAACCAAGAGACCCAGTACTTC. Translation gives CASSYSIPANQETQYF.

V usage is TRBV12-3 or TRBV12-4 and J usage is TRBJ2-1; TRBD2 is a possible D gene (6 bases). V lost 3 bases, J lost 9 bases, and 12 bases lay in between. The CDR3 length is 13 residues. As DNA, the CDR3 is TGTGCCAGCAGTTTCCACGGGAGCGCTGAGCAGTTCTTC. Protein product: CASSFHGSAEQFF.